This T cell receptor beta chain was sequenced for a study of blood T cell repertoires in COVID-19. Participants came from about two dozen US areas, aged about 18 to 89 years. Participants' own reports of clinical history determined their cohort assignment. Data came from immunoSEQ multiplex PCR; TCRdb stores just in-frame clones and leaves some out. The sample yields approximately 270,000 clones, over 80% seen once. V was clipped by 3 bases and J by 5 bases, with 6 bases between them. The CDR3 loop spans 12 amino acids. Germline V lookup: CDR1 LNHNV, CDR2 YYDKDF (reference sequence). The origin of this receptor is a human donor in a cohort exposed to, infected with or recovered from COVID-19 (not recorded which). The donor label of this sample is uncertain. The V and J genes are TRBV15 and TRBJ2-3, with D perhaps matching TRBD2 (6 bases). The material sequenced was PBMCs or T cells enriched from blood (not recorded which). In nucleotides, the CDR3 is TGTGCCACCAGCAGGGAGGGAGATACGCAGTATTTT. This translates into CATSREGDTQYF.